The clone carrying this T cell receptor beta chain occurred a few times. Using immunoSEQ multiplex PCR, the repertoire was profiled, and TCRdb retains in-frame clones only, with some absent. Of over 350,000 clones in the sample, roughly 85% were seen once. This sample is part of a study of blood T cell repertoires in COVID-19. This CDR3 is built from 16 residues. The V end lost 3 bases, the J end lost 7 bases, and 18 bases lay between the germline ends. The germline V gene has CDR1 MNHNS and CDR2 SASEGT. Input material: peripheral blood. The TCR was taken from a woman aged 25 to 45 with active or convalescent COVID-19. The chain is built from TRBV6-1 and TRBJ2-2; D might be TRBD2 (5 bases). The CDR3 protein is CASSDRGTRASGELFF. The CDR3 region has the DNA TGTGCCAGCAGTGATCGGGGTACCCGGGCAAGCGGGGAGCTGTTTTTT.